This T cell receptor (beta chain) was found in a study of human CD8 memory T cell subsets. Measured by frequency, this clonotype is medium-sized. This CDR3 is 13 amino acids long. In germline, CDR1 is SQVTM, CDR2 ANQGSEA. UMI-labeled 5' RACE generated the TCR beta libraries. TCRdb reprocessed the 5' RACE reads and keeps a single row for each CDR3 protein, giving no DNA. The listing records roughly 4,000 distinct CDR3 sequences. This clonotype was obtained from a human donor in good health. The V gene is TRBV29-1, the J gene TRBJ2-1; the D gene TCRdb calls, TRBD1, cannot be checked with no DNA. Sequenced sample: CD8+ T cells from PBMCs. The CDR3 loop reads CSVEHGAGNEQFF.